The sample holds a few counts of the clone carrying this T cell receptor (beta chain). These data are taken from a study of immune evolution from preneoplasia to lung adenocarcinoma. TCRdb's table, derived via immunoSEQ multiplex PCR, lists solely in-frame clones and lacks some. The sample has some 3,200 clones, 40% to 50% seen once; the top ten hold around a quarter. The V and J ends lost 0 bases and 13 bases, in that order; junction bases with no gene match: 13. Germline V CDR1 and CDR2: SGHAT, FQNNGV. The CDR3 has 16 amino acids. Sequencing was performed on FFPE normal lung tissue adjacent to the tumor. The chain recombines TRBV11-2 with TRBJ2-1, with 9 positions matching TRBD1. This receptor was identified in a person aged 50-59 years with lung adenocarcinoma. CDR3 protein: CASSLERGGQGRDQFF. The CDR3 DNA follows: TGTGCCAGCAGCTTAGAAAGAGGGGGACAGGGAAGAGACCAGTTCTTC.